The rows below give T cell receptor beta chains drawn from one sample of a study of identical twins. TCRdb called the 5' RACE reads again in MiXCR, with one record for every CDR3 protein. In the table there are fewer than 900,000 distinct CDR3 sequences, approximately 18% of which are singletons. These records were also assigned to another study, of T cells expressing NK-cell markers.

Sequenced material: PBMCs. Every receptor here comes from a young woman in good health. Each CDR3 is given with its conserved first and last residue. Each record gives: clone size, J gene, V gene, D gene, CDR3 protein, CDR3 DNA. D genes are given only for firm matches. Size is omitted from some rows. Given values are once, few, many or a class for expanded clones.

-	TRBJ2-5	TRBV2	TRBD2	CASSDETSGSGKTQYF	TGTGCCAGCAGTGATGAGACTAGCGGGAGCGGGAAGACCCAGTACTTC
-	TRBJ2-3	TRBV20-1	TRBD2	CSARVSAGGPYGTDTQYF	TGCAGTGCTAGAGTGTCAGCGGGAGGACCCTATGGCACAGATACGCAGTATTTT
-	TRBJ2-5	TRBV7-9	-	CASSQRTDDQETQYF	TGTGCCAGCAGCCAAAGGACGGATGACCAAGAGACCCAGTACTTC
few	TRBJ2-3	TRBV9	-	CASSNMPSIRGDTQYF	TGTGCCAGCAGCAACATGCCATCAATCAGGGGAGATACGCAGTATTTT
-	TRBJ2-5	TRBV13	TRBD2	CASIRRLAGETQYF	TGTGCCAGCATCCGGAGACTAGCGGGAGAGACCCAGTACTTC
-	TRBJ2-1	TRBV11-3	TRBD2	CASSLEGLAGDEQFF	TGTGCCAGCAGCTTAGAGGGGCTAGCGGGAGATGAGCAGTTCTTC
-	TRBJ2-2	TRBV11-2	-	CASSFTGPGAIF	TGTGCCAGCAGCTTTACCGGACCAGGGGCGATTTTT
-	TRBJ1-2	TRBV5-1	TRBD1	CASSLWDRHTDNYGYTF	TGCGCCAGCAGCTTGTGGGACAGGCATACGGATAACTATGGCTACACCTTC
-	TRBJ2-1	TRBV4-3	-	CASSQAAHIAYNEQFF	TGCGCCAGCAGCCAAGCAGCCCACATAGCCTACAATGAGCAGTTCTTC
-	TRBJ2-1	TRBV6-1	-	CASRAGTPKNNEQFF	TGTGCCAGCAGGGCAGGGACTCCTAAAAACAATGAGCAGTTCTTC
-	TRBJ1-2	TRBV27	-	CATSNRRGAPYYGYTF	TGTGCCACCAGCAACCGAAGGGGTGCTCCATACTATGGCTACACCTTC
few	TRBJ2-7	TRBV7-9	-	CASSPPTSSYEQYF	TGTGCCAGCAGCCCTCCGACTAGCTCCTACGAGCAGTACTTC
once	TRBJ2-5	TRBV5-1	-	CASSFVPSQETQYF	TGCGCCAGCAGCTTTGTGCCATCGCAAGAGACCCAGTACTTC
few	TRBJ2-5	TRBV6-2/TRBV6-3	TRBD2	CASSPTPRLAGQETQYF	TGTGCCAGCAGTCCAACTCCTCGACTAGCGGGTCAAGAGACCCAGTACTTC
-	TRBJ2-3	TRBV12-3/TRBV12-4	-	CASRRTVTDTQYF	TGTGCCAGCAGGAGGACTGTCACAGATACGCAGTATTTT
-	TRBJ2-3	TRBV7-7	TRBD1	CASSFPGLGTGGTDTQYF	TGTGCTAGCAGCTTCCCTGGATTGGGGACAGGGGGCACAGATACGCAGTATTTT
few	TRBJ2-1	TRBV10-3	TRBD1	CASGQGRGSSYNEQFF	TGTGCCAGCGGACAGGGTCGGGGTAGCTCCTACAATGAGCAGTTCTTC
few	TRBJ1-6	TRBV20-1	-	CSAKQAIYNSPLHF	TGCAGTGCTAAACAGGCGATCTATAATTCACCCCTCCACTTT
-	TRBJ2-7	TRBV11-3	-	CASSPHRAGFENEQYF	TGTGCCAGCAGCCCTCATCGGGCAGGATTTGAAAACGAGCAGTACTTC
-	TRBJ1-2	TRBV4-1	TRBD1	CASSQGSGGLPINYGYTF	TGCGCCAGCAGCCAAGGGTCAGGGGGCCTTCCAATTAACTATGGCTACACCTTC
-	TRBJ2-1	TRBV4-2	TRBD2	CASSLLEGAGDHNEQFF	TGTGCCAGCAGCCTCCTAGAGGGAGCGGGGGACCACAATGAGCAGTTCTTC
once	TRBJ1-1	TRBV20-1	-	CSAPELGTEAFF	TGCAGTGCCCCGGAACTCGGCACTGAAGCTTTCTTT
few	TRBJ2-3	TRBV27	-	CASSILTRDTQYF	TGTGCCAGCAGCATACTTACCAGAGATACGCAGTATTTT
-	TRBJ2-1	TRBV30	-	CAWSQQPYEQFF	TGTGCCTGGAGTCAACAGCCGTATGAGCAGTTCTTC
-	TRBJ2-2	TRBV7-2	-	CASSLGGAGGTGELFF	TGTGCCAGCAGCTTAGGTGGTGCGGGTGGCACCGGGGAGCTGTTTTTT
few	TRBJ2-7	TRBV29-1	-	CSVGTESGPYEQYF	TGCAGCGTTGGGACAGAATCTGGTCCCTACGAGCAGTACTTC
-	TRBJ1-5	TRBV12-3/TRBV12-4	TRBD1	CASSAGQGMGQPQHF	TGTGCCAGCAGTGCGGGACAGGGTATGGGTCAGCCCCAGCATTTT
-	TRBJ1-5	TRBV7-2	TRBD1	CASSRDREDQPQHF	TGTGCCAGCAGCCGGGACAGGGAGGATCAGCCCCAGCATTTT
-	TRBJ2-1	TRBV5-1	TRBD2	CASSLGLAGGRFNEQFF	TGCGCCAGCAGCTTGGGACTAGCGGGTGGTAGATTCAATGAGCAGTTCTTC
-	TRBJ2-1	TRBV20-1	TRBD2	CSASVSGRARFF	TGCAGTGCTAGTGTCAGCGGGAGGGCCCGGTTCTTC
-	TRBJ1-6	TRBV11-2	TRBD1	CASSPQGANSPLHF	TGTGCCAGCAGCCCGCAGGGGGCTAATTCACCCCTCCACTTT
few	TRBJ2-3	TRBV7-9	TRBD1	CASSRHLGQVGDTQYF	TGTGCCAGCAGTCGTCACCTGGGACAGGTGGGGGATACGCAGTATTTT
few	TRBJ2-5	TRBV20-1	-	CSAPRQGQETQYF	TGCAGTGCCCCCCGGCAGGGCCAAGAGACCCAGTACTTC
-	TRBJ1-1	TRBV4-3	TRBD1	CASSQEVTGEGFF	TGCGCCAGCAGCCAAGAGGTTACAGGGGAGGGTTTCTTT
-	TRBJ2-7	TRBV3-1	-	CASSLWTGEQYF	TGTGCCAGCAGCCTCTGGACGGGTGAGCAGTACTTC
-	TRBJ1-2	TRBV2	-	CASSVATVYGYTF	TGTGCCAGCAGTGTAGCGACAGTCTATGGCTACACCTTC
-	TRBJ2-7	TRBV9	-	CASSPPPGRTDSYEQYF	TGTGCCAGCAGCCCCCCCCCGGGGCGGACCGACTCCTACGAGCAGTACTTC
-	TRBJ2-2	TRBV5-5	-	CASSRGDLNTGELFF	TGTGCCAGCAGCCGCGGGGACCTTAACACCGGGGAGCTGTTTTTT
few	TRBJ1-5	TRBV12-3/TRBV12-4	-	CASSSRGFGNQPQHF	TGTGCCAGCAGTTCAAGGGGTTTTGGCAATCAGCCCCAGCATTTT
-	TRBJ2-2	TRBV12-5	-	CASGLVRSEWPGELFF	TGTGCTAGTGGTTTGGTACGGAGTGAGTGGCCAGGGGAGCTGTTTTTT
-	TRBJ2-7	TRBV20-1	TRBD1	CSAHNPGGEQYF	TGCAGTGCGCACAATCCAGGGGGCGAGCAGTACTTC
-	TRBJ2-1	TRBV10-1	TRBD2	CASSDRTSGGYEQFF	TGCGCCAGCAGTGACCGGACTAGCGGGGGATATGAGCAGTTCTTC
few	TRBJ1-2	TRBV29-1	-	CSVALLGGIDGYTF	TGCAGCGTTGCCTTGTTGGGGGGCATTGATGGCTACACCTTC
few	TRBJ2-1	TRBV20-1	-	CSAVSRGHSYNEQFF	TGCAGTGCCGTCTCTAGGGGACACTCCTACAATGAGCAGTTCTTC
few	TRBJ1-2	TRBV7-8	-	CASSPGGLYYGYTF	TGTGCCAGCAGCCCCGGAGGGCTTTACTATGGCTACACCTTC
many	TRBJ2-7	TRBV14	-	CASSLGGVEVSYEQYF	TGTGCCAGCAGCTTAGGAGGGGTTGAAGTTAGCTACGAGCAGTACTTC
-	TRBJ2-3	TRBV2	-	CASSEYDTQYF	TGTGCCAGCAGCGAATACGATACGCAGTATTTT
-	TRBJ2-7	TRBV20-1	TRBD2	CSARVRLAGGGEQYF	TGCAGTGCTAGAGTACGACTAGCGGGAGGGGGTGAGCAGTACTTC
-	TRBJ1-2	TRBV4-1	-	CASTPAEGRYGYTF	TGCGCCAGCACCCCAGCGGAGGGTCGGTATGGCTACACCTTC
once	TRBJ2-7	TRBV29-1	TRBD1	CSVVVWDRDYEQYF	TGCAGCGTAGTCGTTTGGGACAGGGACTACGAGCAGTACTTC
few	TRBJ2-3	TRBV20-1	-	CSAREGGLGTQYF	TGCAGTGCTAGAGAGGGGGGACTGGGTACGCAGTATTTT
few	TRBJ2-1	TRBV3-1	-	CASLGLGEQFF	TGTGCCAGCCTGGGGCTTGGTGAGCAGTTCTTC
few	TRBJ2-1	TRBV20-1	TRBD2	CSAGTSSQYEQFF	TGCAGTGCCGGGACTAGCTCACAGTATGAGCAGTTCTTC
many	TRBJ2-3	TRBV20-1	TRBD2	CSAPPRASGDGSVGDTQYF	TGCAGTGCTCCCCCCAGGGCTAGCGGGGATGGGTCGGTCGGAGATACGCAGTATTTT
-	TRBJ2-1	TRBV20-1	TRBD2	CSATRPSGGAYNEQFF	TGCAGTGCCACCCGCCCTAGCGGGGGGGCCTACAATGAGCAGTTCTTC